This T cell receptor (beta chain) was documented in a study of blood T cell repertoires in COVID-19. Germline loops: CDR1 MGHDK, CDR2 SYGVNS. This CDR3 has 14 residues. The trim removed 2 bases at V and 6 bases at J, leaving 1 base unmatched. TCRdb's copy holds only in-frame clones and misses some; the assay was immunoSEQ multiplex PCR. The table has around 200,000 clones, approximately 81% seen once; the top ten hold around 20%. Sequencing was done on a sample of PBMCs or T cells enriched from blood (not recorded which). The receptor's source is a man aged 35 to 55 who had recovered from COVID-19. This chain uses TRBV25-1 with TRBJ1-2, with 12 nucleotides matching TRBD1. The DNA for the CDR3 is TGTGCCAGCAGTGAAGGGACAGGGGGCCATGGCTACACCTTC. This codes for CASSEGTGGHGYTF.